The 31 T cell receptor beta chains below were found in one sample sequenced in a study of CD8 T cells in Susac syndrome. It was with random hexamers that about 0.45 to 1 ug RNA was reverse transcribed. TCRdb processed the immunoSEQ multiplex PCR reads anew with MiXCR; each CDR3 protein has one entry. The sample has 150,000 to 180,000 distinct CDR3 sequences, 85% to 95% seen once. The sequenced material came from CD4+ T cells from PBMCs. All receptors come from a human donor with Susac syndrome.

This sequence joins TRBV7-8 and TRBJ2-7, with D tentatively TRBD1 (6 bases). The V gene lost 3 bases and the J gene lost 0 bases, with 9 bases spanning the gap. Germline CDR1 and CDR2: SGHVS and FQNEAQ. CDR3 length: 14 amino acids. The CDR3 DNA reads TGTGCCAGCAGCTTCCGACAGGCCTCCTACGAGCAGTACTTC. The encoded protein is CASSFRQASYEQYF.

This sequence joins TRBV20-1 and TRBJ1-5, with D perhaps matching TRBD1 (6 bases). This CDR3 contains 14 residues. Trimming shortened V by 1 base and J by 1 base, and 8 bases separated the two germline ends. The germline CDR1 and CDR2 sequences are DFQATT and SNEGSKA (reference sequence). CDR3 amino acids: CSARGGGSNQPQHF. The CDR3 DNA sequence: TGCAGTGCTAGAGGAGGGGGAAGCAATCAGCCCCAGCATTTT.

V gene TRBV6-1 combines with J gene TRBJ1-6; tentatively, D is TRBD1 (5 bases). The CDR3 loop spans 16 amino acids. Germline V CDR1 and CDR2: MNHNS, SASEGT. The V gene lost 2 bases and the J gene lost 2 bases, with 10 bases spanning the gap. CDR3 DNA sequence: TGTGCCAGCAGTGAACAGGGAGGAACCTATAATTCACCCCTCCACTTT. This encodes CASSEQGGTYNSPLHF.

The chain is built from TRBV6-5 and TRBJ1-6; D uncertain. The length of the CDR3 is 13 residues. Germline V gives CDR1 MNHEY, CDR2 SVGAGI. The V and J ends lost 8 bases and 8 bases respectively, with 13 bases between them. CDR3 sequence: CASSGRGDSPLHF. CDR3 in DNA: TGTGCCAGCTCTGGTCGCGGAGATTCACCCCTCCACTTT.

V gene TRBV20-1 combines with J gene TRBJ2-7, with 14 bases fitting TRBD2. Germline lookup yields CDR1 DFQATT and CDR2 SNEGSKA (reference sequence). V lost 4 bases to trimming and J lost 7 bases; unmatched junction nucleotides: 9. This CDR3 comprises 15 residues. The chain's CDR3 is CSANRLAGGPIEQYF. The CDR3 DNA is TGCAGTGCTAACCGACTAGCGGGGGGGCCGATTGAGCAGTACTTC.

The J gene is TRBJ2-3, the V gene TRBV7-2; 7 positions agree with TRBD1. V lost 4 bases to trimming and J lost 9 bases; unmatched junction nucleotides: 10. The CDR3 spans 14 residues. Germline values: CDR1 SGHTA, CDR2 FQGNSA. The CDR3 loop is CASSSRTGPGTQYF. The DNA for the CDR3 is TGTGCCAGCAGCTCCCGGACAGGTCCGGGGACGCAGTATTTT.

The gene calls are TRBV20-1 and TRBJ2-7; 7 bases fit TRBD2. V shed 3 bases and J 7 bases; nucleotides not matched to a gene: 9. There are 13 residues in the CDR3. Germline-derived CDR1 and CDR2 are DFQATT and SNEGSKA (reference sequence). The CDR3 nucleotides are TGCAGTGCTAGGTACAGCGGGGCTGATGAGCAGTACTTC. This translates into CSARYSGADEQYF.

The CDR3, as DNA: TGCAGCGTTATTGAAGGACGCTATGGCTACACCTTC. It specifies CSVIEGRYGYTF. J is TRBJ1-2 and V is TRBV29-1; no reliable D call. V lost 5 bases, J lost 4 bases, and 11 bases lay in between. The CDR3 has 12 amino acids. Germline V gives CDR1 SQVTM, CDR2 ANQGSEA. The whole variable domain, filled in from reference TRBV29-1 and TRBJ1-2, reads SAVISQKPSRDICQRGTSLTIQCQVDSQVTMMFWYRQQPGQSLTLIATANQGSEATYESGFVIDKFPISRPNLTFSTLTVSNMSPEDSSIYLCSVIEGRYGYTFGSGTRLTVV.

J is TRBJ2-5 and V is TRBV29-1; TRBD2 matches 13 bases. The CDR3 is 13 amino acids. Germline lookup yields CDR1 SQVTM and CDR2 ANQGSEA. This CDR3 is CLTSGGARETQYF. CDR3 in DNA: TGCCTAACTAGCGGGGGGGCCAGGGAGACCCAGTACTTC.

J is TRBJ2-2 and V is TRBV5-1; D might be TRBD1 (5 bases). V was cut by 0 bases and J by 1 base, with 7 bases left in between. Germline V gives CDR1 SGHRS, CDR2 YFSETQ. The length of the CDR3 is 15 residues. For the CDR3, the DNA is TGCGCCAGCAGCTTGGCCACAGGGAACACCGGGGAGCTGTTTTTT. As protein: CASSLATGNTGELFF.

The V and J genes are TRBV7-2 and TRBJ2-5; 7 bases agree with TRBD1. The CDR3 length is 16 residues. Germline CDR1 and CDR2: SGHTA and FQGNSA. With 1 base clipped from V and 2 bases from J, the junction kept 7 bases outside the gene matches. The CDR3 nucleotides are TGTGCCAGCAGCTTAGTGGGGTCACAGGGGCAAGAGACCCAGTACTTC. It encodes CASSLVGSQGQETQYF.

This chain uses TRBV4-2 with TRBJ2-3, with 9 positions matching TRBD2. This CDR3 region has 16 residues. After removal of 4 bases from V and 1 base from J, the junction contained 6 bases not matched to a gene. CDR1 is LGHNA, CDR2 YNFKEQ, per germline. For the CDR3, the DNA is TGTGCCAGCAGCCCCCGGGGACTAGCCGGCACAGATACGCAGTATTTT. Protein sequence: CASSPRGLAGTDTQYF.

The chain links TRBV2 to TRBJ1-2; no reliable D call. Looked up from germline, CDR1 is SNHLY and CDR2 is FYNNEI. V was trimmed by 1 base and J by 8 bases, leaving 2 bases between them. The CDR3 is 10 amino acids. The CDR3 sequence is CASSEVGYTF. The CDR3, as DNA: TGTGCCAGCAGTGAAGTAGGCTACACCTTC.

V and J are TRBV5-1 and TRBJ1-2; D is possibly TRBD1 (6 bases). The CDR3 has 17 amino acids. Trimming removed 4 bases at V and 5 bases at J, with 24 bases between. Germline CDR1 is SGHRS and CDR2 is YFSETQ. The CDR3 nucleotides read TGCGCCAGCAGCGAGGTTTTAATAACAGGGAGAAGATATGGCTACACCTTC. Translating it yields CASSEVLITGRRYGYTF.

This CDR3 reads CASSFGTLGETQYF. CDR3 nucleotide sequence: TGTGCCAGCAGCTTCGGGACATTAGGGGAGACCCAGTACTTC. The rearrangement joins TRBV3-1 to TRBJ2-5; TRBD1 might be the D (6 bases). The CDR3 has 14 amino acids. CDR1 LGHDT and CDR2 YNNKEL come from the germline V gene (reference sequence). With 5 bases removed from V and 5 bases from J, the gap between germline ends came to 15 bases.

The rearrangement uses TRBV7-2 and TRBJ1-1; D not resolved. Trimming left V 2 bases short and J 2 bases short, with 9 bases between. Per germline, CDR1 SGHTA and CDR2 FQGNSA. The CDR3 is 14 amino acids. The chain's CDR3 is CASSLTPGNTEAFF. CDR3 nucleotide sequence: TGTGCCAGCAGCTTAACCCCAGGAAACACTGAAGCTTTCTTT.

J is TRBJ1-4 and V is TRBV3-1; no clear D. Germline CDR1 is LGHDT and CDR2 is YNNKEL (reference sequence). This CDR3 is built from 15 residues. Between the trimmed V and J ends, which lost 4 bases and 6 bases, there was a span of 15 bases. The CDR3 loop is CASSLFGVEDEKLFF. The CDR3 nucleotides read TGTGCCAGCAGCCTTTTCGGGGTAGAGGATGAAAAACTGTTTTTT.

This chain connects TRBV12-3 or TRBV12-4 to TRBJ1-2; TRBD1 is a possible D gene (6 bases). Trimming took 5 bases from V and 4 from J, leaving 20 bases between them. The CDR3 runs to 16 residues. CDR3 residues: CASSPTGGRGAYGYTF. CDR3 DNA sequence: TGTGCCAGCAGTCCCACCGGGGGCAGGGGAGCCTATGGCTACACCTTC.

The V and J genes are TRBV20-1 and TRBJ1-2, with D maybe TRBD1 (6 bases). The CDR3 is 15 residues long. Trimming cost V 5 bases and J 11 bases, with 27 bases left between them. Germline V gene lookup returns CDR1 DFQATT and CDR2 SNEGSKA (reference sequence). CDR3 DNA: TGCAGTGCTCCCGGGACAACGGGGGGGACTGGGCGGTACACCTTC. Encoded protein: CSAPGTTGGTGRYTF.

This sequence joins TRBV9 and TRBJ2-3, with D unclear. Germline CDR1 is SGDLS and CDR2 is YYNGEE. This CDR3 has 14 amino acids. V lost 4 bases and J lost 2, with 11 bases in between. For the CDR3, the DNA is TGTGCCAGCAGCTACCTTGGGTACACAGATACGCAGTATTTT. It is translated as CASSYLGYTDTQYF.

The chain recombines TRBV24-1 with TRBJ2-3; weak D call: TRBD2 (6 bases). V gave up 5 bases and J gave up 0 bases, with 8 bases separating them. Per germline, CDR1 KGHDR and CDR2 SFDVKD. The CDR3 has 14 amino acids. CDR3 bases: TGTGCCACCAGTGCGGGACTCAGCACAGATACGCAGTATTTT. It codes for CATSAGLSTDTQYF.

This clonotype is a singleton in its sample. This chain uses TRBV24-1 with TRBJ2-1; 9 nucleotides agree with TRBD1. The CDR3 consists of 15 residues. V was clipped by 0 bases and J by 9 bases; unmatched bases: 5. Germline V CDR1 and CDR2: KGHDR, SFDVKD. CDR3 in amino acids: CATSDLRTGAGEQFF. DNA of the CDR3: TGTGCCACCAGTGATTTGAGGACAGGGGCCGGTGAGCAGTTCTTC.

This clonotype was seen only a few times. The chain is built from TRBV19 and TRBJ2-2; D call uncertain. Germline V gene sequence: CDR1 LNHDA, CDR2 SQIVND (reference sequence). The V end was cut by 4 bases, the J end by 4 bases, with 4 bases between. This CDR3 spans 12 amino acids. CDR3 protein: CASSRATGELFF. In DNA form, the CDR3 reads TGTGCCAGTAGTAGGGCCACCGGGGAGCTGTTTTTT.

This chain connects TRBV5-4 to TRBJ2-5, with a possible D match to TRBD1 (5 bases). V lost 4 bases, J lost 5 bases, and 18 bases lay in between. The CDR3 contains 15 residues. From germline, CDR1 is SGHNT and CDR2 YYREEE (reference sequence). As DNA, the CDR3 is TGTGCCAGCAGCCCTACAACCTCCTCAGGGGAGACCCAGTACTTC. It translates to CASSPTTSSGETQYF. Combining the CDR3 with reference TRBV5-4 and TRBJ2-5 gives the whole variable domain ETGVTQSPTHLIKTRGQQVTLRCSSQSGHNTVSWYQQALGQGPQFIFQYYREEENGRGNFPPRFSGLQFPNYSSELNVNALELDDSALYLCASSPTTSSGETQYFGPGTRLLVL.

J is TRBJ2-1 and V is TRBV11-2, with 10 bases aligning to TRBD1. The V gene end was trimmed by 4 bases and the J gene end by 7 bases; junction bases not matched to a gene: 7. From germline, CDR1 is SGHAT and CDR2 FQNNGV. CDR3 length equals 15 residues. The CDR3 DNA follows: TGTGCCAGCAGCTCCGACAGGGGGCCGTGGAATGAGCAGTTCTTC. Its translation is CASSSDRGPWNEQFF.

V usage is TRBV20-1 and J usage is TRBJ1-4; D perhaps matches TRBD1 (5 bases). The CDR3 spans 13 residues. V dropped 6 bases and J dropped 3 bases, with 11 bases sitting between them. The germline V gene encodes CDR1 DFQATT and CDR2 SNEGSKA (reference sequence). The CDR3 is CSALKGANEKLFF. CDR3 DNA: TGCAGTGCGCTAAAAGGGGCTAATGAAAAACTGTTTTTT.

V usage is TRBV20-1 and J usage is TRBJ2-5; D is unresolved. Germline V gene sequence: CDR1 DFQATT, CDR2 SNEGSKA (reference sequence). The CDR3 consists of 11 residues. Trimming shortened V by 2 bases and J by 5 bases, and 6 bases separated the two germline ends. This CDR3 reads CSARKRETQYF. In DNA form, the CDR3 reads TGCAGTGCTAGAAAAAGGGAGACCCAGTACTTC.

CDR3 in amino acids: CASRSQGRTDTQYF. Here the CDR3 DNA reads TGTGCCAGCAGGTCACAGGGTAGGACAGATACGCAGTATTTT. This chain uses TRBV2 with TRBJ2-3; D may be TRBD1 (6 bases). This CDR3 has 14 amino acids. The V end was cut by 6 bases, the J end by 3 bases, with 13 bases between. Germline V CDR1 and CDR2: SNHLY, FYNNEI. The whole variable domain, filled in from reference TRBV2 and TRBJ2-3, reads EPEVTQTPSHQVTQMGQEVILRCVPISNHLYFYWYRQILGQKVEFLVSFYNNEISEKSEIFDDQFSVERPDGSNFTLKIRSTKLEDSAMYFCASRSQGRTDTQYFGPGTRLTVL.

V and J are TRBV20-1 and TRBJ2-6; no clear D. The CDR3 loop spans 15 amino acids. V lost 1 base and J 0 bases, leaving 7 bases between the germline ends. The germline CDR1 and CDR2 sequences are DFQATT and SNEGSKA (reference sequence). The CDR3 spells CSARVQPSGANVLTF. The CDR3 DNA follows: TGCAGTGCTAGAGTTCAGCCCTCTGGGGCCAACGTCCTGACTTTC.

This clonotype is a singleton in its sample. The chain joins TRBV20-1 to TRBJ2-1, with D unresolved. V shed 0 bases and J shed 3 bases, with 3 bases lying between them. Germline V gene data show CDR1 as DFQATT and CDR2 as SNEGSKA (reference sequence). This CDR3 contains 12 residues. For the CDR3, the DNA is TGCAGTGCTAGAGATTACTACAATGAGCAGTTCTTC. This translates into CSARDYYNEQFF.

The rearrangement links TRBV5-1 to TRBJ2-4; 9 bases align to TRBD1. V was clipped by 4 bases and J by 7 bases; unmatched bases: 3. CDR1 is SGHRS, CDR2 YFSETQ, per germline. The CDR3 runs to 13 residues. The CDR3 DNA sequence: TGCGCCAGCAGCCGACAGGGGGGTAACATTCAGTACTTC. Its translation is CASSRQGGNIQYF.